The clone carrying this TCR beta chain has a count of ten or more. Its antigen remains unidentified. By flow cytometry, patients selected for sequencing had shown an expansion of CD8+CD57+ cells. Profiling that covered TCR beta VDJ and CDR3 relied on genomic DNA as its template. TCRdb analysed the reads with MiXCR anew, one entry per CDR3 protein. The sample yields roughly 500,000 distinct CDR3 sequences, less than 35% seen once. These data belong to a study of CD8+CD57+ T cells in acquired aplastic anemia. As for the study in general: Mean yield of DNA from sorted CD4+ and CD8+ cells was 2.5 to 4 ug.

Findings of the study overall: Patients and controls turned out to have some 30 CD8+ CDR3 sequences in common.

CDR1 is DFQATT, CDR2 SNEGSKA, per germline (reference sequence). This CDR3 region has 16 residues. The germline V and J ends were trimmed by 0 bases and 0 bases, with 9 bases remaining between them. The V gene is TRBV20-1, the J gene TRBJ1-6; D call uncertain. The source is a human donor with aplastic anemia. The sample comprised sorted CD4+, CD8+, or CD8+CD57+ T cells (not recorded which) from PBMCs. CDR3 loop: CSARDSVSSYNSPLHF. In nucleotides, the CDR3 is TGCAGTGCTAGAGATAGCGTGAGCTCCTATAATTCACCCCTCCACTTT.